At least ten counts were recorded for the clone carrying this T cell receptor beta chain. Its antigen is not identified. Read sequence stops 3 residues before the CDR3 end, and the germline J gene provides the missing end. Sequencing was performed with immunoSEQ multiplex PCR; in TCRdb, only in-frame clones are kept and a portion is missing. This sample has tens of thousands of clones, each found more than once. This entry belongs to a study of T cell clonality in common variable immunodeficiency. The CVID group had about 14 females and some 30 males, mean age approximately 40. Blood came from CVID subjects not ill and not taking immunomodulatory or immunosuppressive medication. V dropped 9 bases and J dropped 1 base, with 21 bases sitting between them. Germline V gene lookup returns CDR1 LGHDT and CDR2 YNNKEL (reference sequence). This CDR3 contains 16 residues. Study findings and constraints: Fewer deletions and N-nucleotide insertions were reportedly seen in common variable immunodeficiency TCR beta sequences.

Specimen: peripheral blood mononuclear cells. The receptor was derived from a human donor with common variable immunodeficiency. This chain links TRBV3-1 (or the pseudogene TRBV3-2) with TRBJ1-1; D is unclear. The part of the CDR3 DNA that was read is TGTGCCAGAAGTTCCAGCCCCCCGGCGGAGAACACTGAA. Translating it yields CARSSSPPAENTE. The complete CDR3 reads CARSSSPPAENTEAFF.